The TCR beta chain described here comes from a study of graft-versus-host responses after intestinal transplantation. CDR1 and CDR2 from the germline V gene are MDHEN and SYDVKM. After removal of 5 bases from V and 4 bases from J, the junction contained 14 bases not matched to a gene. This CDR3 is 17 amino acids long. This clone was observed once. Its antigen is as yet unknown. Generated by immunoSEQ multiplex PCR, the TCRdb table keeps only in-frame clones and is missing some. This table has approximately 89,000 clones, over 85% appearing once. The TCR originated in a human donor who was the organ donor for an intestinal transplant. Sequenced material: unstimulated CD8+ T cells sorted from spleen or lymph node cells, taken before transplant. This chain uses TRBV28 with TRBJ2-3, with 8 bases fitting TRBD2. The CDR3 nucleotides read TGTGCCAGCAGTGCCTTTCGGGAGGGCCCGTGCGCAGATACGCAGTATTTT. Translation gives CASSAFREGPCADTQYF.